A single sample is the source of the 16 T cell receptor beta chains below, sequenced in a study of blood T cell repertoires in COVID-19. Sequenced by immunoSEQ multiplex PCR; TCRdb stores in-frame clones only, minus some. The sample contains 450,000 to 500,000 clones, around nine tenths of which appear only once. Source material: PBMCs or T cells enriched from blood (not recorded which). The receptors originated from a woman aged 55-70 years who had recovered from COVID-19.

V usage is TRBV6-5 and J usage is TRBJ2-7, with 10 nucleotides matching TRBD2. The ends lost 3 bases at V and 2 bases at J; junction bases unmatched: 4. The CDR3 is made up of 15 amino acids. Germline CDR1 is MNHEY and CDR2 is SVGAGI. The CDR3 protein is CASSYAGTSAYEQYF. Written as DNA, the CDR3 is TGTGCCAGCAGTTATGCCGGGACTAGCGCCTACGAGCAGTACTTC.

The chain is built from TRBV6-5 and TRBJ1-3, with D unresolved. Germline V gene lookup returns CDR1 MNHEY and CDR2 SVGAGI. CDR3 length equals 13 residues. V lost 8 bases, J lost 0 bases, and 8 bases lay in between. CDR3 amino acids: CASGSVSGNTIYF. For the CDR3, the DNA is TGTGCCAGCGGCAGCGTCTCTGGAAACACCATATATTTT.

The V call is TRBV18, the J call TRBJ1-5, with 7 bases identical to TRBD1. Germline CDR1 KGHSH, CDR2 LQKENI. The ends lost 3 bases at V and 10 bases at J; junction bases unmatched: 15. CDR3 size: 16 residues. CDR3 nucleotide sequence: TGTGCCAGCTCACCTACGGACGCCCTCAGGGGGTTACCCCAGCATTTT. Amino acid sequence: CASSPTDALRGLPQHF.

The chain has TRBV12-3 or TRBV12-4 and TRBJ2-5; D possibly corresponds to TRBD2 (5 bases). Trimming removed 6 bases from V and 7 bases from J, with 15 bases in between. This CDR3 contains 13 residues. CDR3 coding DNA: TGTGCCAGCAGACGGACGGGGATAGGGACCCAGTACTTC. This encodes CASRRTGIGTQYF.

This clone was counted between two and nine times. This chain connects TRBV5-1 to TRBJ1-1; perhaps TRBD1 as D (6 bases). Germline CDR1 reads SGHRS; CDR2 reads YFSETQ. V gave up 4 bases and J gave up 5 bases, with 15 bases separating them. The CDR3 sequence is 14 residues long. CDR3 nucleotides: TGCGCCAGCAGCCTCGCAGGGGTAGGTACTGAAGCTTTCTTT. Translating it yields CASSLAGVGTEAFF. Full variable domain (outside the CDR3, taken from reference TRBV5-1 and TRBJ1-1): KAGVTQTPRYLIKTRGQQVTLSCSPISGHRSVSWYQQTPGQGLQFLFEYFSETQRNKGNFPGRFSGRQFSNSRSEMNVSTLELGDSALYLCASSLAGVGTEAFFGQGTRLTVV.

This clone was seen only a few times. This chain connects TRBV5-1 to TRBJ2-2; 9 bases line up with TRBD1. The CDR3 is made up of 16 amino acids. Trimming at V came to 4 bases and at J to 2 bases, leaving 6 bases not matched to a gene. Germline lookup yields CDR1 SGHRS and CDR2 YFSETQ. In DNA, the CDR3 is TGCGCCAGCAGCATCGGGGACAGGGAAAACACCGGGGAGCTGTTTTTT. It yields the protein CASSIGDRENTGELFF.

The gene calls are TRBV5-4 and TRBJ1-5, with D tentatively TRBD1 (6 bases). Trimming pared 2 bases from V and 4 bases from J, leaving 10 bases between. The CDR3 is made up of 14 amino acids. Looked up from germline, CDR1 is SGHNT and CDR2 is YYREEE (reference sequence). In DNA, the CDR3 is TGTGCCAGCAGCTTAGAGGGACATAATCAGCCCCAGCATTTT. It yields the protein CASSLEGHNQPQHF.

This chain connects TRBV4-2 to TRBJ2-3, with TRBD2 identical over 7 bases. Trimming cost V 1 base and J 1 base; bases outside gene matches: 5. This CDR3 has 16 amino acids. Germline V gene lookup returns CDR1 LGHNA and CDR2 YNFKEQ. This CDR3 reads CASSQVSSGRTDTQYF. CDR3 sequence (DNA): TGTGCCAGCAGCCAAGTCTCTAGCGGCCGCACAGATACGCAGTATTTT.

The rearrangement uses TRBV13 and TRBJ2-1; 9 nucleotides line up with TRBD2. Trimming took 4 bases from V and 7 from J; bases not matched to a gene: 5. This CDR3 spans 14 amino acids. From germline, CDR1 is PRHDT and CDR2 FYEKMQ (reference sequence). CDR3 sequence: CASSWRGGSNEQFF. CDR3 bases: TGTGCCAGCAGCTGGCGGGGGGGCTCGAATGAGCAGTTCTTC. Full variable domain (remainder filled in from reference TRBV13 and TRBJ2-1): AAGVIQSPRHLIKEKRETATLKCYPIPRHDTVYWYQQGPGQDPQFLISFYEKMQSDKGSIPDRFSAQQFSDYHSELNMSSLELGDSALYFCASSWRGGSNEQFFGPGTRLTVL.

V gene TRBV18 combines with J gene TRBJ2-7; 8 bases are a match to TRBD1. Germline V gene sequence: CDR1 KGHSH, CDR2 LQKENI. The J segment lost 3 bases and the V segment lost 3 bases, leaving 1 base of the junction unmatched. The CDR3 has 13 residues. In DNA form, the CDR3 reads TGTGCCAGCTCACCTGGGACAGGCTACGAGCAGTACGTC. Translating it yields CASSPGTGYEQYV.

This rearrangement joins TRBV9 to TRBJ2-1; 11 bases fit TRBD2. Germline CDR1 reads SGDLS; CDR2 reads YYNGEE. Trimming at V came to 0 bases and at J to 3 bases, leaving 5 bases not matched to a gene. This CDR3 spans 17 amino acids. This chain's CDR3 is CASSVVSGGAVYNEQFF. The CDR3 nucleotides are TGTGCCAGCAGCGTAGTTAGCGGGGGGGCCGTCTACAATGAGCAGTTCTTC.

The CDR3: CASSFGSGELFF. The CDR3 coding sequence is TGTGCCAGCAGCTTCGGGTCCGGGGAGCTGTTTTTT. The chain has TRBV5-4 and TRBJ2-2; the D is unclear. The CDR3 extends over 12 amino acids. Germline-derived CDR1 and CDR2 are SGHNT and YYREEE (reference sequence). The ends were cut back, 2 bases at V and 6 bases at J, with 5 bases in the middle. Complete variable domain (other parts from reference TRBV5-4 and TRBJ2-2): ETGVTQSPTHLIKTRGQQVTLRCSSQSGHNTVSWYQQALGQGPQFIFQYYREEENGRGNFPPRFSGLQFPNYSSELNVNALELDDSALYLCASSFGSGELFFGEGSRLTVL.

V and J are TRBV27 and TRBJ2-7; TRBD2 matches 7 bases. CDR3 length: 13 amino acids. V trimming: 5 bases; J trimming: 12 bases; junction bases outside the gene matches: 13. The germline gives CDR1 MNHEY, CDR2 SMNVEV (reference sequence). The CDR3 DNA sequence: TGTGCCAGCAGTCCAGGACTAGGAGAGGTTGGGTACGTC. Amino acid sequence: CASSPGLGEVGYV.

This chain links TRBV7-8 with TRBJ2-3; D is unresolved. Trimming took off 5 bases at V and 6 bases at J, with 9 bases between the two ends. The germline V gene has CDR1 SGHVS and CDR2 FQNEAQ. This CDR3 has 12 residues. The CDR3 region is CASSPRPDTQYF. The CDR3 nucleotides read TGTGCCAGCAGCCCCCGTCCGGATACGCAGTATTTT.

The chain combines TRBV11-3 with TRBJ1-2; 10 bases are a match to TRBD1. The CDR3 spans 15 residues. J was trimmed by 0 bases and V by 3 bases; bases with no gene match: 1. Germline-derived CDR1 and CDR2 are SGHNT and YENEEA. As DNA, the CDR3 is TGTGCCAGCAGCTTGACAGGGGGCGCTAACTATGGCTACACCTTC. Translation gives CASSLTGGANYGYTF.

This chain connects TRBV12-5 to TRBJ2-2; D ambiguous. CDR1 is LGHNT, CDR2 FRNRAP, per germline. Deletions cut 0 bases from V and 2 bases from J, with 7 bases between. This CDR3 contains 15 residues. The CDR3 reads CASGLVTPNTGELFF. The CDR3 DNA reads TGTGCTAGTGGTTTGGTGACACCAAACACCGGGGAGCTGTTTTTT.